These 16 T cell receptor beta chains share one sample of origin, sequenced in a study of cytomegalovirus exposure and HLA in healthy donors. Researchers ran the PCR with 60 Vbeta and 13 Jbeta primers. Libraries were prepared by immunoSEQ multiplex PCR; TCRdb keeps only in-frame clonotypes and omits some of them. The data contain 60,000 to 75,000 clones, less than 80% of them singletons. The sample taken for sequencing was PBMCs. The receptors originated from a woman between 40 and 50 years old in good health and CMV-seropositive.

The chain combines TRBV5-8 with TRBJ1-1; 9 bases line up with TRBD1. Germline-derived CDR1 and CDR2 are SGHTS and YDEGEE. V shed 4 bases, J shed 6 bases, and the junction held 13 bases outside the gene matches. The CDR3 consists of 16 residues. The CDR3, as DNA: TGTGCCAGCAGCCGACCCTGGGACAGGGCAAACGCTGAAGCTTTCTTT. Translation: CASSRPWDRANAEAFF.

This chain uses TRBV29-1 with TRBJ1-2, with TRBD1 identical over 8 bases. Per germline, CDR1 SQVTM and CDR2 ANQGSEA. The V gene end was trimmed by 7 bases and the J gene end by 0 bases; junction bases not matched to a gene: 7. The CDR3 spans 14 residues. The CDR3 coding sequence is TGCAGCGCGGGGACAGGAGAAGCTAACTATGGCTACACCTTC. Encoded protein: CSAGTGEANYGYTF.

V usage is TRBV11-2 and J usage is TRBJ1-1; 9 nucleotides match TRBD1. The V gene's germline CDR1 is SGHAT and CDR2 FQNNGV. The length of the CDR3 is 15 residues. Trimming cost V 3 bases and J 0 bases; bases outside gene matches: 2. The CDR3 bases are TGTGCCAGCAGCTTGGACAGGGGATTGAACACTGAAGCTTTCTTT. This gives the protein CASSLDRGLNTEAFF.

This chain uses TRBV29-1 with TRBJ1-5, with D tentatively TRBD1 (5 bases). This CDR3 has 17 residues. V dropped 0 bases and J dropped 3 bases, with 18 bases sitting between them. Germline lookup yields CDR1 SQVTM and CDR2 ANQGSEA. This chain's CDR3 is CSVEDVKGLVPNQPQHF. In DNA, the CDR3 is TGCAGCGTTGAAGATGTCAAGGGGTTGGTTCCCAATCAGCCCCAGCATTTT.

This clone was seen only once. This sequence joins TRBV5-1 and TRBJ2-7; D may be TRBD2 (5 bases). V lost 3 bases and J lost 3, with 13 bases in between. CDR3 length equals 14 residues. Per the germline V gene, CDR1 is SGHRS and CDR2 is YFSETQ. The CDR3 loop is CASSSVLGSYEQYF. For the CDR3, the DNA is TGCGCCAGCAGCTCAGTTCTAGGGAGCTACGAGCAGTACTTC.

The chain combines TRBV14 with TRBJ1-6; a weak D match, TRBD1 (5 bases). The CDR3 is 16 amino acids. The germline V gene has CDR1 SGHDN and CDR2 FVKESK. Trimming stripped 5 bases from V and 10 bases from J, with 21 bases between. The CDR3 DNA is TGTGCCAGCAGCACCCTCGGACATCCCTGGGCCTCACCCCTCCACTTT. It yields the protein CASSTLGHPWASPLHF.

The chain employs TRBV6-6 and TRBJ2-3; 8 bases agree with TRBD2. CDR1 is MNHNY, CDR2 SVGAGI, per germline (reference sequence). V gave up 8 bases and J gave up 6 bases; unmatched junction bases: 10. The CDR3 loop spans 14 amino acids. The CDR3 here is CASLRGGSRDTQYF. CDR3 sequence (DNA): TGTGCCAGCCTACGGGGGGGCAGTAGGGATACGCAGTATTTT.

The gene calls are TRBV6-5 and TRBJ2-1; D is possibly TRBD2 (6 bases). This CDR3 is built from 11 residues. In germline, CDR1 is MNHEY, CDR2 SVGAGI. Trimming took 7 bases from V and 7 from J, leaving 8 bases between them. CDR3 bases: TGTGCCAGCATTGGGGGGAATGAGCAGTTCTTC. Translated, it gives CASIGGNEQFF.

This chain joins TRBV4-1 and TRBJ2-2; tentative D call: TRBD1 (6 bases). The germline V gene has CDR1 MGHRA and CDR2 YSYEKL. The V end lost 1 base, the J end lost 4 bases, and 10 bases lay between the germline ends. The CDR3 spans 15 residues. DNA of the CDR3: TGCGCCAGCAGCCAAGCCGGACAGCCCACCGGGGAGCTGTTTTTT. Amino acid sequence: CASSQAGQPTGELFF.

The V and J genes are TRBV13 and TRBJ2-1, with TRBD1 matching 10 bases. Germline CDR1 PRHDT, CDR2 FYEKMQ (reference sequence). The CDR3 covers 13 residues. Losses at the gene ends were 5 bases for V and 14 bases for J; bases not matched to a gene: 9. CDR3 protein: CASSPLGGTGEFF. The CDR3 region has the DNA TGTGCCAGCAGCCCCTTAGGAGGGACAGGGGAGTTCTTC.

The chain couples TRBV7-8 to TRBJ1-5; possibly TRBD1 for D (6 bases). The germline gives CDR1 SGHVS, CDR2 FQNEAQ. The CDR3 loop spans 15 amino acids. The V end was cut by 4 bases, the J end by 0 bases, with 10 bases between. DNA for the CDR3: TGTGCCAGCAGCTGGACAGCGTATAGCAATCAGCCCCAGCATTTT. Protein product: CASSWTAYSNQPQHF.

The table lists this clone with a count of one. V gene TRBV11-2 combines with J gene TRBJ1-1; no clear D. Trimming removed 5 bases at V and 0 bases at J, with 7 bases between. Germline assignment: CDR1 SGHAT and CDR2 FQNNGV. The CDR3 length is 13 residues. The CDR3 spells CASSPTVNTEAFF. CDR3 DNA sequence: TGTGCCAGCAGCCCAACAGTGAACACTGAAGCTTTCTTT. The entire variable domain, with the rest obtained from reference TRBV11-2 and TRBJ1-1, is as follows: EAGVAQSPRYKIIEKRQSVAFWCNPISGHATLYWYQQILGQGPKLLIQFQNNGVVDDSQLPKDRFSAERLKGVDSTLKIQPAKLEDSAVYLCASSPTVNTEAFFGQGTRLTVV.

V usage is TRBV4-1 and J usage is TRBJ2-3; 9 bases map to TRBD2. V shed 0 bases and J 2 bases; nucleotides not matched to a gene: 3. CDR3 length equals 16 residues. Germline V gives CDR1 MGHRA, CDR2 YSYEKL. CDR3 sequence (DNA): TGCGCCAGCAGCCAAGAGCGGGGGGGCGTCACAGATACGCAGTATTTT. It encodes CASSQERGGVTDTQYF.

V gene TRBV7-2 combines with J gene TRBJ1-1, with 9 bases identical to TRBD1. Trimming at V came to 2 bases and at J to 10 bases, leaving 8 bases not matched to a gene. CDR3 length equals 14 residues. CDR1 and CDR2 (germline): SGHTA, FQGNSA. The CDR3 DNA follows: TGTGCCAGCAGCTTATTAGGGACAGGGTTTGGAGCTTTCTTT. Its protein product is CASSLLGTGFGAFF.

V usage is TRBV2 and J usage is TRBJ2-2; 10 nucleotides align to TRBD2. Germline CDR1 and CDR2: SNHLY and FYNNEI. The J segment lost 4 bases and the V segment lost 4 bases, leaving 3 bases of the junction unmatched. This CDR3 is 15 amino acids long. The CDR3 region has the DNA TGTGCCAGCAGTGGGACTAGCGGTTTCACCGGGGAGCTGTTTTTT. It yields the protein CASSGTSGFTGELFF.

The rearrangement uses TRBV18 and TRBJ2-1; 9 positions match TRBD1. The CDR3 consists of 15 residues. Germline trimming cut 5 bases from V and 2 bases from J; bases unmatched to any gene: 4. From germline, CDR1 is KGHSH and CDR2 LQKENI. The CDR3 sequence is CASSGGQGTYNEQFF. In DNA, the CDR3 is TGTGCCAGCTCAGGGGGACAGGGTACCTACAATGAGCAGTTCTTC.